The 17 T cell receptor beta chains below were found in one sample sequenced in a study of OX40 agonist ivuxolimab in advanced cancers. Produced via immunoSEQ multiplex PCR; TCRdb's table is partial and in-frame only. The sample contains 85,000 or so clones, roughly 85% of which appear only once. This specimen consisted of CD4+ or CD8+ T cells sorted from blood, obtained in a trial of the OX40 agonist ivuxolimab. The receptors derive from an adult with an advanced solid tumor such as melanoma, head and neck, liver or kidney cancer.

This sequence joins TRBV6-1 and TRBJ1-5, with TRBD1 identical over 7 bases. The length of the CDR3 is 14 residues. The J segment lost 5 bases and the V segment lost 7 bases, leaving 8 bases of the junction unmatched. Germline CDR1 MNHNS, CDR2 SASEGT. The CDR3 DNA follows: TGTGCCAGCAATCCCCGGGACAGAGATCAGCCCCAGCATTTT. Encoded protein: CASNPRDRDQPQHF.

The chain employs TRBV7-9 and TRBJ2-1; D possibly corresponds to TRBD2 (6 bases). The CDR3 loop spans 17 amino acids. V was pared by 5 bases and J by 0 bases, with 17 bases between. Per the germline V gene, CDR1 is SEHNR and CDR2 is FQNEAQ (reference sequence). The CDR3 sequence: CASSPRGLLSSYNEQFF. The CDR3 region has the DNA TGTGCCAGCAGCCCAAGGGGACTTCTCAGCTCCTACAATGAGCAGTTCTTC.

This clone came up a few times. The chain couples TRBV18 to TRBJ2-3; 8 bases match TRBD1. CDR3 length equals 16 residues. J gave up 13 bases and V 4 bases, and 19 bases lay outside the gene matches. The germline gives CDR1 KGHSH, CDR2 LQKENI. As DNA, the CDR3 is TGTGCCAGCTCACTTAAACTCGGGACAGGCCTTACCTTGGAGTATTTT. This sequence encodes CASSLKLGTGLTLEYF.

This clone appeared once. The chain uses TRBV28 and TRBJ1-1; tentative D call: TRBD1 (5 bases). The CDR3 contains 14 residues. Trimming stripped 6 bases from V and 3 bases from J, with 14 bases between. The germline V gene has CDR1 MDHEN and CDR2 SYDVKM. As DNA, the CDR3 is TGTGCCAGCAGCCCCGCGGGGCCCTACACTGAAGCTTTCTTT. As protein: CASSPAGPYTEAFF.

The chain employs TRBV2 and TRBJ1-1, with D tentatively TRBD1 (6 bases). Per the germline V gene, CDR1 is SNHLY and CDR2 is FYNNEI. The CDR3 has 13 residues. V lost 7 bases and J 5 bases, leaving 14 bases between the germline ends. The CDR3 sequence: CASTTGGGTEAFF. The CDR3 bases are TGTGCCAGCACCACAGGAGGGGGGACTGAAGCTTTCTTT.

The gene calls are TRBV29-1 and TRBJ1-1; TRBD1 is a possible D gene (6 bases). The V end lost 4 bases, the J end lost 4 bases, and 16 bases lay between the germline ends. Germline loops: CDR1 SQVTM, CDR2 ANQGSEA. CDR3 length equals 14 residues. The CDR3 sequence: CSVGGARHGTEAFF. The CDR3 DNA sequence: TGCAGCGTTGGGGGGGCCCGGCACGGCACTGAAGCTTTCTTT.

J is TRBJ1-4 and V is TRBV29-1, with TRBD1 as a possible D gene (5 bases). V was clipped by 2 bases and J by 7 bases, with 8 bases between them. The CDR3 extends over 12 amino acids. Germline V CDR1 and CDR2: SQVTM, ANQGSEA. CDR3 DNA: TGCAGCGTTGAAAAGGGGTTTGAAAAACTGTTTTTT. Its protein is CSVEKGFEKLFF.

This clone was detected a few times. The sample has other DNA sequences that encode this CDR3 too. This chain connects TRBV4-3 to TRBJ1-5; D remains unclear. The V end was cut by 0 bases, the J end by 6 bases, with 6 bases between. CDR1 and CDR2 (germline): LGHNA, YSLEER. This CDR3 spans 13 amino acids. DNA of the CDR3: TGCGCCAGCAGCCAAGATCGAGGTCAGCCCCAGCATTTT. Translated: CASSQDRGQPQHF.

This chain joins TRBV4-3 and TRBJ1-2; no firm D call. The CDR3 extends over 13 amino acids. Trimming removed 4 bases at V and 2 bases at J, with 8 bases between. Germline lookup yields CDR1 LGHNA and CDR2 YSLEER. The DNA of the CDR3 is TGCGCCAGCAGCCTCAGCATGAACTATGGCTACACCTTC. This sequence encodes CASSLSMNYGYTF.

The V and J genes are TRBV2 and TRBJ2-3, with no clear D. V gave up 3 bases and J gave up 4 bases, with 14 bases separating them. Germline lookup yields CDR1 SNHLY and CDR2 FYNNEI. The CDR3 totals 15 residues. The CDR3 sequence: CASSDSGMKADTQYF. The CDR3 DNA sequence: TGTGCCAGCAGTGATAGTGGGATGAAGGCAGATACGCAGTATTTT.

This clone was detected once. The chain recombines TRBV6-1 with TRBJ2-3; the match to TRBD1 covers 8 bases. The CDR3 has 15 amino acids. Germline loops: CDR1 MNHNS, CDR2 SASEGT. The trim removed 4 bases at V and 8 bases at J, leaving 11 bases unmatched. The CDR3 spells CASSAGRGRVGTQYF. The CDR3 DNA is TGTGCCAGCAGTGCGGGCAGGGGGCGAGTTGGTACGCAGTATTTT.

This chain joins TRBV28 and TRBJ2-5, with TRBD1 as a possible D gene (6 bases). With 3 bases removed from V and 2 bases from J, the gap between germline ends came to 16 bases. This CDR3 is 16 amino acids long. Germline-derived CDR1 and CDR2 are MDHEN and SYDVKM. The CDR3 loop is CASSLGLRDTQETQYF. The DNA for the CDR3 is TGTGCCAGCAGTTTGGGCCTCCGGGACACACAAGAGACCCAGTACTTC.

V and J are TRBV5-1 and TRBJ1-1; 11 bases match TRBD1. CDR3 length equals 12 residues. With V trimmed by 4 bases and J by 12 bases, 5 bases remained unmatched. The V gene's germline CDR1 is SGHRS and CDR2 YFSETQ. CDR3 sequence: CASSPGQGASFF. The CDR3 nucleotides are TGCGCCAGCAGCCCCGGACAGGGGGCATCTTTCTTT.

Comment on this clone: Within the sample, other DNA sequences also encode this same CDR3. For the CDR3, the DNA is TGTGCCAGCAGCTTAGAAACAGGGAGCAATTCACCCCTCCACTTT. Translated: CASSLETGSNSPLHF. The V gene is TRBV7-2, the J gene TRBJ1-6, with a tentative D call TRBD1 (6 bases). The germline V gene encodes CDR1 SGHTA and CDR2 FQGNSA. V was pared by 1 base and J by 7 bases, with 11 bases between. This CDR3 contains 15 residues. Filled out from reference TRBV7-2 and TRBJ1-6, the complete variable domain reads GAGVSQSPSNKVTEKGKDVELRCDPISGHTALYWYRQSLGQGLEFLIYFQGNSAPDKSGLPSDRFSAERTGGSVSTLTIQRTQQEDSAVYLCASSLETGSNSPLHFGNGTRLTVT.

This clone was recorded once. This rearrangement joins TRBV30 to TRBJ2-2, with D uncertain. The length of the CDR3 is 16 residues. In germline, CDR1 is GTSNPN, CDR2 SVGIG (reference sequence). V lost 0 bases, J lost 0 bases, and 11 bases lay in between. In DNA, the CDR3 is TGTGCCTGGAGTGTTTCAATGAATTCGAACACCGGGGAGCTGTTTTTT. This gives the protein CAWSVSMNSNTGELFF.

This sequence joins TRBV7-3 and TRBJ1-1; D gene uncertain. V lost 3 bases and J 7 bases, leaving 12 bases between the germline ends. The CDR3 covers 13 residues. Germline assignment: CDR1 SGHTA and CDR2 FQGTGA. This CDR3 reads CASSFGSRIEAFF. The CDR3 bases are TGTGCCAGCAGCTTTGGGAGCCGAATTGAAGCTTTCTTT.

This rearrangement joins TRBV19 to TRBJ2-5; possibly TRBD2 for D (5 bases). Germline V CDR1 and CDR2: LNHDA, SQIVND (reference sequence). The CDR3 has 15 residues. V was clipped by 7 bases and J by 0 bases, with 15 bases between them. The CDR3 sequence is CASNMRTGNQETQYF. The CDR3 DNA is TGTGCCAGTAACATGAGGACCGGGAACCAAGAGACCCAGTACTTC.